Following are 29 T cell receptor beta chains from one sample sequenced in a study of graft-versus-host responses after intestinal transplantation. The assay was immunoSEQ multiplex PCR, and TCRdb's table has in-frame clones only and misses some. The sample has around 93,000 clones; 75% to 95% are singletons. Their specific antigens are unknown. Sequences were derived from unstimulated CD8+ T cells sorted from spleen or lymph node cells, sampled before intestinal transplant. The receptors stem from a human donor who received an intestinal transplant.

The V gene is TRBV6-5, the J gene TRBJ2-5, with 7 positions matching TRBD1. Germline assignment: CDR1 MNHEY and CDR2 SVGAGI. CDR3 length equals 13 residues. Losses at the gene ends were 6 bases for V and 2 bases for J; bases not matched to a gene: 3. This CDR3 reads CASRPGQQETQYF. In DNA form, the CDR3 reads TGTGCCAGCAGGCCGGGACAGCAAGAGACCCAGTACTTC.

V and J are TRBV14 and TRBJ1-2, with D possibly TRBD1 on 5 matching bases. The ends were cut back, 4 bases at V and 8 bases at J, with 20 bases in the middle. This CDR3 is 15 amino acids long. Per the germline V gene, CDR1 is SGHDN and CDR2 is FVKESK. The CDR3: CASSRPDGAGRGYTF. In DNA form, the CDR3 reads TGTGCCAGCAGCCGCCCGGACGGGGCGGGACGGGGCTACACCTTC.

The chain joins TRBV13 to TRBJ2-1, with D hard to call. Per germline, CDR1 PRHDT and CDR2 FYEKMQ (reference sequence). The length of the CDR3 is 15 residues. V gave up 2 bases and J gave up 3 bases, with 11 bases separating them. The CDR3 DNA reads as TGTGCCAGCAGCTTACCACCGATAGGCTACAATGAGCAGTTCTTC. Its protein product is CASSLPPIGYNEQFF.

This chain uses TRBV5-4 with TRBJ2-2; D perhaps matches TRBD2 (5 bases). This CDR3 has 13 residues. Germline CDR1 SGHNT, CDR2 YYREEE (reference sequence). Between the trimmed V and J ends, which lost 4 bases and 9 bases, there was a span of 13 bases. The CDR3 nucleotides are TGTGCCAGCAGCCGGGCGGAGGCGCGGGAGCTGTTTTTT. Translated: CASSRAEARELFF.

The chain carries TRBV27 and TRBJ1-3, with D possibly TRBD1 on 5 matching bases. This CDR3 is 18 amino acids long. Germline-derived CDR1 and CDR2 are MNHEY and SMNVEV (reference sequence). Trimming left V 5 bases short and J 1 base short, with 21 bases between. This chain's CDR3 is CASSPLDSVWGSGNTIYF. CDR3 sequence (DNA): TGTGCCAGCAGTCCACTCGACTCAGTATGGGGGTCTGGAAACACCATATATTTT.

The V and J genes are TRBV30 and TRBJ2-7; D gene uncertain. Germline-derived CDR1 and CDR2 are GTSNPN and SVGIG (reference sequence). Trimming removed 2 bases from V and 0 bases from J, with 5 bases in between. This CDR3 contains 12 residues. DNA of the CDR3: TGTGCCTGGAGTTATAGCTCCTACGAGCAGTACTTC. Translating gives CAWSYSSYEQYF.

The chain links TRBV5-4 to TRBJ2-3; 8 bases fit TRBD1. The CDR3 consists of 14 residues. J was trimmed by 5 bases and V by 0 bases; bases with no gene match: 2. Germline V gives CDR1 SGHNT, CDR2 YYREEE (reference sequence). CDR3 in DNA: TGTGCCAGCAGCTTGGTACAGGGGGAAGATACGCAGTATTTT. This translates into CASSLVQGEDTQYF. Looking up the rest from reference TRBV5-4 and TRBJ2-3 gives the full variable domain: ETGVTQSPTHLIKTRGQQVTLRCSSQSGHNTVSWYQQALGQGPQFIFQYYREEENGRGNFPPRFSGLQFPNYSSELNVNALELDDSALYLCASSLVQGEDTQYFGPGTRLTVL.

CDR3 sequence: CASSPTSGASTDTQYF. CDR3 sequence (DNA): TGTGCCAGCAGCCCGACTAGCGGAGCTAGCACAGATACGCAGTATTTT. The chain recombines TRBV11-2 with TRBJ2-3; 9 nucleotides line up with TRBD2. Per the germline V gene, CDR1 is SGHAT and CDR2 is FQNNGV. The V segment lost 5 bases and the J segment 0 bases; nucleotides outside the gene matches: 6. This CDR3 has 16 residues.

This clone was counted once. The rearrangement joins TRBV19 to TRBJ2-7; TRBD2 aligns across 7 bases. CDR1 and CDR2 from the germline V gene are LNHDA and SQIVND (reference sequence). V gave up 3 bases and J gave up 0 bases; unmatched junction bases: 5. This CDR3 has 15 amino acids. CDR3 nucleotide sequence: TGTGCCAGTAGTATTAGTTGGACTAGCTCCTACGAGCAGTACTTC. As protein: CASSISWTSSYEQYF.

This chain connects TRBV5-6 to TRBJ1-4; TRBD1 aligns across 7 bases. The V gene's germline CDR1 is SGHDT and CDR2 YYEEEE. CDR3 size: 14 residues. V was clipped by 3 bases and J by 5 bases; unmatched bases: 4. The chain's CDR3 is CASSYSQGNEKLFF. The DNA of the CDR3 is TGTGCCAGCAGCTACTCACAGGGGAATGAAAAACTGTTTTTT.

V is TRBV10-3 and J is TRBJ1-4; 8 bases are a match to TRBD1. CDR1 and CDR2 from the germline V gene are ENHRY and SYGVKD. The J segment lost 8 bases and the V segment lost 5 bases, leaving 16 bases of the junction unmatched. The CDR3 length is 17 residues. The CDR3 region is CAISPGQDGIRNEKLFF. The CDR3 DNA follows: TGTGCCATCAGTCCGGGACAGGATGGGATAAGAAACGAAAAACTGTTTTTT.

The CDR3 DNA reads TGTGCCAGCAGTTACCGCCTTCCGGGAAACACCATATATTTT. It specifies CASSYRLPGNTIYF. V usage is TRBV6-5 and J usage is TRBJ1-3, with D hard to call. The V gene's germline CDR1 is MNHEY and CDR2 SVGAGI. This CDR3 region has 14 residues. V lost 2 bases and J lost 4, with 9 bases in between.

The rearrangement links TRBV5-6 to TRBJ2-5; D gene uncertain. Germline CDR1 is SGHDT and CDR2 is YYEEEE. The V end was cut by 3 bases, the J end by 11 bases, with 11 bases between. This CDR3 region has 11 residues. CDR3 coding DNA: TGTGCCAGCAGCTCAGGAAGCGAACAGTACTTC. Protein sequence: CASSSGSEQYF.

This clone was picked up one time. J is TRBJ1-1 and V is TRBV15; a weak D match, TRBD1 (5 bases). The germline V and J ends were trimmed by 1 base and 3 bases, with 9 bases remaining between them. Per germline, CDR1 LNHNV and CDR2 YYDKDF (reference sequence). The CDR3 is 14 residues long. DNA for the CDR3: TGTGCCACCAGCAGAGGGGGCGGATACACTGAAGCTTTCTTT. It specifies CATSRGGGYTEAFF.

This rearrangement joins TRBV5-6 to TRBJ1-5; no clear D gene. The germline V gene has CDR1 SGHDT and CDR2 YYEEEE. The V end was cut by 1 base, the J end by 0 bases, with 8 bases between. The length of the CDR3 is 15 residues. CDR3 protein: CASSLWKVSNQPQHF. The CDR3 DNA reads as TGTGCCAGCAGCTTGTGGAAGGTTAGCAATCAGCCCCAGCATTTT. Full variable domain (outside the CDR3, taken from reference TRBV5-6 and TRBJ1-5): DAGVTQSPTHLIKTRGQQVTLRCSPKSGHDTVSWYQQALGQGPQFIFQYYEEEERQRGNFPDRFSGHQFPNYSSELNVNALLLGDSALYLCASSLWKVSNQPQHFGDGTRLSIL.

The count of this clone is one. V usage is TRBV4-1 and J usage is TRBJ1-6; no firm D call. Trimming left V 3 bases short and J 6 bases short, with 18 bases between. The germline gives CDR1 MGHRA, CDR2 YSYEKL. The CDR3 is made up of 17 amino acids. CDR3 in amino acids: CASSHHLRRSFNSPLHF. As DNA, the CDR3 is TGCGCCAGCAGCCATCATCTCCGGAGGAGTTTTAATTCACCCCTCCACTTT.

V usage is TRBV9 and J usage is TRBJ1-5, with TRBD1 identical over 7 bases. Trimming cost V 6 bases and J 6 bases; bases outside gene matches: 6. CDR3 length: 13 residues. CDR1 and CDR2 (germline): SGDLS, YYNGEE. The CDR3 sequence is CASNQGDGQPQHF. DNA of the CDR3: TGTGCCAGCAACCAGGGGGACGGTCAGCCCCAGCATTTT.

This chain connects TRBV7-9 to TRBJ1-2; D is unclear. The V gene's germline CDR1 is SEHNR and CDR2 FQNEAQ (reference sequence). This CDR3 is built from 13 residues. V dropped 5 bases and J dropped 5 bases, with 12 bases sitting between them. Written as DNA, the CDR3 is TGTGCCAGCAGCGGCGACGCAGCTTATGGCTACACCTTC. Amino acids: CASSGDAAYGYTF.

The chain combines TRBV7-3 with TRBJ2-3, with D unresolved. Trimming took 2 bases from V and 3 from J, leaving 12 bases between them. CDR1 is SGHTA and CDR2 is FQGTGA in the germline V gene. The CDR3 sequence is 15 residues long. CDR3 residues: CASSLVNGETDTQYF. CDR3 sequence (DNA): TGTGCCAGCAGCTTAGTTAACGGAGAAACAGATACGCAGTATTTT.

The genes are TRBV6-6 and TRBJ2-7; 16 nucleotides align to TRBD2. This CDR3 contains 15 residues. Germline lookup yields CDR1 MNHNY and CDR2 SVGAGI (reference sequence). The J segment lost 7 bases and the V segment lost 4 bases, leaving 4 bases of the junction unmatched. CDR3 coding DNA: TGTGCCAGCAGTTCCTTGGGACTAGCGGGAGGGGAGCAGTACTTC. This encodes CASSSLGLAGGEQYF.

The gene calls are TRBV21-1 and TRBJ2-1; the DNA was not used to check the table's D call, TRBD1. TRBV21-1 corresponds to a pseudogene. The CDR3 is made up of 18 amino acids. The CDR3 loop reads CASSKKGRGPPLYNEQFF. DNA for the CDR3: TGTGCCAGCAGCAAAAAAGGCAGGGGGCCACCTCTATACAATGAGCAGTTCTTC.

The chain combines TRBV30 with TRBJ2-7, with D possibly being TRBD2 (6 bases). The length of the CDR3 is 13 residues. Germline values: CDR1 GTSNPN, CDR2 SVGIG (reference sequence). V lost 7 bases, J lost 3 bases, and 16 bases lay in between. Here the CDR3 DNA reads TGTGCCTTTTCCGGGACTGACTACTACGAGCAGTACTTC. Its translation: CAFSGTDYYEQYF.

This rearrangement joins TRBV4-1 to TRBJ2-5; a possible D gene is TRBD1 (7 bases). The CDR3 contains 16 residues. The germline V gene encodes CDR1 MGHRA and CDR2 YSYEKL. The germline V and J ends were trimmed by 4 bases and 1 base, with 16 bases remaining between them. The CDR3 is CASSPQAGQLQETQYF. As DNA, the CDR3 is TGCGCCAGCAGCCCCCAGGCGGGACAGCTCCAAGAGACCCAGTACTTC.

This clone was picked up one time. The V call is TRBV9, the J call TRBJ2-1; 7 bases map to TRBD2. J was trimmed by 6 bases and V by 0 bases; bases with no gene match: 6. The CDR3 length is 15 residues. Looked up from germline, CDR1 is SGDLS and CDR2 is YYNGEE. CDR3 residues: CASSVGEGLGNEQFF. The CDR3 DNA sequence: TGTGCCAGCAGCGTAGGGGAGGGGCTGGGCAATGAGCAGTTCTTC.

Note on this clone: This specimen includes other DNA sequences encoding the same CDR3. The J gene is TRBJ2-7, the V gene TRBV27; D may be TRBD1 (5 bases). Trimming removed 2 bases at V and 0 bases at J, with 8 bases between. In germline, CDR1 is MNHEY, CDR2 SMNVEV (reference sequence). The CDR3 has 14 amino acids. The CDR3 nucleotides read TGTGCCAGCAGTTTAGGAACAGGCTCCTACGAGCAGTACTTC. Translation: CASSLGTGSYEQYF.

The chain employs TRBV15 and TRBJ1-2; D uncertain. This CDR3 is 16 amino acids long. Trimming shortened V by 1 base and J by 3 bases, and 15 bases separated the two germline ends. Germline CDR1 is LNHNV and CDR2 is YYDKDF (reference sequence). In nucleotides, the CDR3 is TGTGCCACCAGCAGAGCCCGACCGGACGGACACTATGGCTACACCTTC. It yields the protein CATSRARPDGHYGYTF.

The V call is TRBV11-3, the J call TRBJ2-3; D is unresolved. V lost 10 bases, J lost 4 bases, and 6 bases lay in between. CDR3 length: 10 amino acids. The V gene's germline CDR1 is SGHNT and CDR2 YENEEA. The CDR3 DNA sequence: TGTGCCATTGGCTCAGATACGCAGTATTTT. Translated: CAIGSDTQYF.

As concerns this clone: Distinct nucleotide sequences in the sample also encode this CDR3. This chain links TRBV5-6 with TRBJ1-1; D ambiguous. CDR3 size: 13 residues. V was shortened by 0 bases and J by 2 bases, with 5 bases between the two germline ends. CDR1 and CDR2 (germline): SGHDT, YYEEEE. CDR3 DNA: TGTGCCAGCAGCTTGGATGCCAACACTGAAGCTTTCTTT. It is translated as CASSLDANTEAFF.

This clone was observed a single time. This chain links TRBV14 with TRBJ2-2; D remains unclear. The CDR3 length is 15 residues. The germline V gene has CDR1 SGHDN and CDR2 FVKESK. V was clipped by 0 bases and J by 8 bases, with 13 bases between them. In DNA, the CDR3 is TGTGCCAGCAGCCAAGAGCACTTCAAGGCTGGGGAGCTGTTTTTT. Translating it yields CASSQEHFKAGELFF.